The sequence of this T cell receptor (beta chain) was determined in a study of blood T cell repertoires in COVID-19. Study-wide background: Spain, Italy and the United States supplied samples that represented acute and convalescent COVID-19. From T cells, B-cell-depleted T cells, or PBMCs came the material, which was cDNA or gDNA.

This CDR3 contains 15 residues. Trimming took off 2 bases at V and 5 bases at J, with 15 bases between the two ends. Germline assignment: CDR1 KGHSH and CDR2 LQKENI. Original processing methods: Scientists estimated how many nucleated cells there were by amplifying reference gene primers. Using immunoSEQ multiplex PCR, the repertoire was profiled, and TCRdb retains in-frame clones only, with some absent. V and J calls and clone size follow that table, whereas D and trimming were derived from the DNA. The sample lists under 300,000 clones; about 80% were seen once. The sequencing sample was made of peripheral blood. J is TRBJ2-5 and V is TRBV18; possibly TRBD1 for D (5 bases). This TCR came from a woman older than 75 with acute or convalescent COVID-19. Here the CDR3 reads CASSPSNRPRETQYF. In nucleotides, the CDR3 is TGTGCCAGCTCACCATCCAACAGGCCCAGGGAGACCCAGTACTTC.